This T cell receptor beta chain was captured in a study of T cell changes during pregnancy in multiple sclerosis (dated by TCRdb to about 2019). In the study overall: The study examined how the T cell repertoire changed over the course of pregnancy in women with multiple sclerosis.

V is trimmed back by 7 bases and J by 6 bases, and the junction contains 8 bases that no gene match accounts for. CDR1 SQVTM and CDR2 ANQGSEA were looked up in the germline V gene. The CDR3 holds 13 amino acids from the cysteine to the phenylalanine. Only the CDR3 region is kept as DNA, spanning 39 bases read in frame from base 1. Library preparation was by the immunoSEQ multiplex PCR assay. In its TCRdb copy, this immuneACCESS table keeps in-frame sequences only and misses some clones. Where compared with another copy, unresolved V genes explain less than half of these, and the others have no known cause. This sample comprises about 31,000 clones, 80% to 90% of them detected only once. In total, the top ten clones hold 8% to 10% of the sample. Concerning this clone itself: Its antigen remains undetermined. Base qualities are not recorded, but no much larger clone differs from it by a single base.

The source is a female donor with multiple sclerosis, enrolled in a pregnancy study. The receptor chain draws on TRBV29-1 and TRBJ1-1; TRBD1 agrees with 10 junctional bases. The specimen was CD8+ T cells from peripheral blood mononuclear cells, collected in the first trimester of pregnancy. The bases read TGCAGCGCCGGGACAGGGGAAGGCGCTGAAGCTTTCTTT. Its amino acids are CSAGTGEGAEAFF.